Sequencing of this T cell receptor beta chain was carried out in a study of identifying expanded T cells in peripheral blood (dated by TCRdb to the late 2010s). The study in broad terms: Four technical replicates, made by sequencing separate aliquots from the same pool of genomic DNA, were compared pairwise. Overall study results and their limits: The authors expected biological variance in healthy repertoires might increase further over much longer intervals such as months to years. Around 1.3 differentially abundant clones were flagged by the binomial model between technical replicates, whereas about 15 and 18 were flagged over roughly two weeks and four weeks, respectively. Across all healthy-donor time intervals, the beta-binomial model significantly lowered both the number of clones called differentially abundant and the false-positive rate. Across all healthy donors, variance in clone template counts between roughly two-week samples was found to increase significantly with total template count.

No immune events, such as infections, were documented for the healthy donors during the collection period. Blood repertoires from healthy donors were used as a training cohort for calibrating time-dependent variance in a beta-binomial model of differential abundance of T-cell clones. The training cohort comprised approximately 10 healthy donors, 3 female and 7 male. Donor ages ranged from about 25 to 64 years, with an average of roughly 40 years. Whole blood, obtained from a commercial supplier, was collected from each healthy donor at three time points spaced approximately 15 days apart. For immunosequencing, genomic DNA was extracted from whole blood that had not been sorted. About this clone itself: The clone's antigen remains unknown. Base qualities are not provided; no much larger clone lies one nucleotide away.

TCRbeta CDR3 regions were profiled with the immunoSEQ Assay using bias-controlled multiplex PCR amplification of genomic DNA. As for the authors' bioinformatics: To quantify the absolute abundance of each unique TCRbeta CDR3 region, the sequences were collapsed and filtered. Two models were used to test differential abundance: a binomial model (Fisher-equivalent) and a beta-binomial model that adds time-dependent variance fitted from healthy donors. Clones with fewer than 5 combined templates were excluded, and clones with Benjamini-Hochberg FDR below 0.01 were called differentially abundant. In the beta-binomial model, variance was expressed as a function of the total template count across the two samples, in the form v = (b*log(k)+a)^2. TCRdb holds this immuneACCESS table with in-frame rearrangements only. Some clones are missing; in checked studies, unresolved V genes explain under half, and the rest has no known cause. The DNA was the basis for D and trimming; V, J and clone size are from that table. This sample holds just over 90,000 clones; around nine tenths were observed only once. The biggest ten clones account for 3.5% to 4.5% of the sample.

Including the terminal cysteine and phenylalanine, the CDR3 comprises 11 residues. Only the CDR3 part of the read is kept: 33 bases, read in frame from the first base. Based on the germline V gene, the CDR1 and CDR2 sequences are SGDLS and YYNGEE. Rearrangement joined TRBV9 to TRBJ1-2; the D gene remains uncertain. Sequenced sample: blood. This clonotype was obtained from a person between 18 and 75 years old in good health. The CDR3 amino acid sequence is: CAGNPPIGYTF. The bases are TGTGCAGGGAATCCCCCTATTGGCTACACCTTC.